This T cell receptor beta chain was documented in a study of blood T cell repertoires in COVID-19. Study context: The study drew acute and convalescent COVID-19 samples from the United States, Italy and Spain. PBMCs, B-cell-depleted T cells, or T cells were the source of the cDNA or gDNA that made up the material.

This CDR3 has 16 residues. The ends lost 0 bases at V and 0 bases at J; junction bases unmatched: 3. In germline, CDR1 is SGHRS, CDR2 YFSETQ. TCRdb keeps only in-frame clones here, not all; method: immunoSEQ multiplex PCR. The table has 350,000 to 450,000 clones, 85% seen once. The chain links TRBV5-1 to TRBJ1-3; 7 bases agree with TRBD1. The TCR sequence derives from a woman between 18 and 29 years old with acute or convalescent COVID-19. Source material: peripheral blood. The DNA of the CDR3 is TGCGCCAGCAGCTTGGAGGCAGGGGGCTCTGGAAACACCATATATTTT. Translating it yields CASSLEAGGSGNTIYF.